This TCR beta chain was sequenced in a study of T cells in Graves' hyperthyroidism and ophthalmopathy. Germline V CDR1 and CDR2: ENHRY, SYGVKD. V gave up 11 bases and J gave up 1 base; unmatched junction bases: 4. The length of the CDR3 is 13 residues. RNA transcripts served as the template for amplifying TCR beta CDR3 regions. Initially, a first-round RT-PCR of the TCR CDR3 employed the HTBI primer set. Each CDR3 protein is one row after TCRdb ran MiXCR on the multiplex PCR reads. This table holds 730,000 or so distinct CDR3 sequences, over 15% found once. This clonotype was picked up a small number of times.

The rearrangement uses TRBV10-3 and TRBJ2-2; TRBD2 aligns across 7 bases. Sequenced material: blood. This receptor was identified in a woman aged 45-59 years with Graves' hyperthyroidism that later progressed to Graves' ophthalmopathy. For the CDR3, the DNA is TGTGCCCACGGGGGGATGAACACCGGGGAGCTGTTTTTT. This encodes CAHGGMNTGELFF.